The subject of this entry is one T cell receptor beta chain. Its antigen is unknown. Compared with germline, one end of the junction differs, possibly owing to a read error. The data are from a study of shared clonotypes between healthy human individuals (dated by TCRdb to 2020 to 2021). A note on the overall study: Three men and two women, aged 18 to 49 years, made up the cohort. For each donor, CD4 naive and CD4 memory were each run on three plates, CD8 naive on two plates, and CD8 memory on one plate. The study deeply sequenced blood TCR repertoires of five healthy adults to estimate repertoire size and the extent of clonotype sharing between individuals. To increase sequencing depth and limit assay-specific biases, TCR repertoire library preparation and sequencing were carried out by different laboratories using diverse techniques. Per donor, leukapheresis produced somewhere between about 0.94 and 9.5 billion PBMCs.

Using the deep immunoSEQ assay, multiplex PCR amplified TCR CDR3 regions from genomic DNA. Genomic DNA extracted from each cell subset was distributed evenly over all wells of several immunoSEQ 96-well plates, and each plate served as one replicate. Each replicate PCR for sorted subsets received roughly 0.2 ug genomic DNA, equal to some 32,000 T cell genomes. Purified libraries were measured with a Qubit 3.0 fluorometer, size-checked on a Bioanalyzer 2100, and measured again with the KAPA Library Quantification kit. Every immunoSEQ 96-well plate was sequenced on a separate single-read 150-cycle Illumina NextSeq 550 flow cell. The study's own analysis went as follows. The immunoSEQ output contained only junctional sequences without quality scores, so filtering could not match that applied to full-length reads. To assign V/J genes and CDR3, sequences were annotated against IMGT germline references using PyIR, a Python wrapper for IgBLAST v1.9. Reads were removed for weak V/J assignments (E-value above 1e-6), missing CDR3, stop codons, out-of-frame junctions, or ambiguous translated residues. V3J clonotypes were defined as sequences sharing an identical inferred V gene, J gene, and CDR3 amino acid sequence. Percentage overlap between repertoires was calculated by dividing the number of shared unique clonotypes by the size of the smaller repertoire. Three approaches were used to assess repertoire richness: RTK rarefaction, the Chao1 estimator, and Recon v2.1 estimates of unobserved clonotypes. Generation probabilities were computed with OLGA for all TCRbeta clonotypes obtained by the gDNA method from several donors. TCRdb carries this immuneACCESS record with in-frame sequences only. Its versions omit some clonotypes, under half of them owing to an unresolved V gene in the studies checked, with the rest unexplained. V, J and clone size are those of that table, while D and trimming were read from the DNA. The sample table holds about 1.1 million clones, of which 78% were seen once. The top ten hold 0.5% to 0.6% of the sample.

On the study overall, not on this receptor specifically: Compared with non-shared clonotypes, clonotypes shared by all four sorted-subset donors had higher generation probabilities. Naive subsets generally had larger estimated clonotype richness than memory subsets. The small number of donors limited the genetic and exposure-history diversity represented. Sharing across several donors was observed for 5% to 6.5% of naive CD4, 3% to 4% of naive CD8, around 2.5% of memory CD4, and about 0.39% of memory CD8 clonotypes. Rarefaction of sorted-subset datasets indicated incomplete sequencing despite the large sequencing depth. Sampling was limited to blood, and TCR repertoires in tissue likely differ from TCR repertoires in blood. Based on pairwise subsampling, the degree of clonotype sharing among donors was expected to be affected by sequencing depth.

The donors were healthy, HIV-negative adults who had no recently reported acute infections or vaccinations. Every donor was a Caucasian adult living in Nashville, Tennessee, USA. CD4+ T cells were enriched by magnetic negative selection, after which naive cells were positively selected on CD45RA and the negative fraction was taken as the memory subset. Blood was collected by leukapheresis, and PBMCs were isolated by Ficoll-Histopaque density gradient centrifugation and then cryopreserved in liquid nitrogen vapor phase. Analytical flow cytometry was used to check the purity and quantity of each magnetically sorted T cell population. Genomic DNA was isolated from each sorted fraction and quantified by UV absorbance on a Nanodrop 2000c. Its CDR3 holds 14 amino acids, cysteine through phenylalanine. The DNA shown is the 42-base CDR3, in frame from base 1. CDR1 and CDR2, looked up from the germline V gene (reference sequence), are SEHNR and FQNEAQ.

The specimen was memory CD4+ T cells from PBMCs. Taken with the paper, the label for cell subset or site translates to: CD45RA-negative fraction. This receptor was obtained from a man in his late teens or twenties in good health. Some clones in this sample may be carry-over from other donors' samples. The chain employs TRBV7-9 and TRBJ2-5; TRBD2 aligns with 11 central bases. The CDR3 region: CASSSRTSGGPLDF. The sequence in DNA is TGTGCCAGCAGCTCCAGAACTAGCGGGGGCCCCCTGGACTTC.